The sequence of this T cell receptor beta chain was determined in a study of OX40 agonist ivuxolimab in advanced cancers. The table came from immunoSEQ multiplex PCR; TCRdb's copy has only in-frame clones and leaves some out. The sample contains some 59,000 clones, approximately 90% of which appear only once. Per germline, CDR1 SNHLY and CDR2 FYNNEI. This CDR3 spans 12 amino acids. Trimming cost V 10 bases and J 0 bases, with 10 bases left between them. This clone was seen only once. V usage is TRBV2 and J usage is TRBJ2-7, with D tentatively TRBD1 (5 bases). This TCR was recovered from an adult with an advanced solid tumor such as melanoma, head and neck, liver or kidney cancer. The sequencing here drew on CD4+ or CD8+ T cells sorted from blood, taken in a trial of the OX40 agonist ivuxolimab. The DNA of the CDR3 is TGTGCCACTCAGGGTCCCTCCTACGAGCAGTACTTC. Protein product: CATQGPSYEQYF.